This record covers a single T cell receptor beta chain. J gave up 0 bases and V 2 bases, and 7 bases lay outside the gene matches. CDR1 and CDR2 from the germline V gene are KGHSH and LQKENI. The CDR3 totals 17 residues. This sample was taken from a study of radiotherapy plus CTLA-4 blockade in lung cancer. This table comes from immunoSEQ multiplex PCR, and its TCRdb copy is limited to in-frame clones, with some not included. The sample carries around 82,000 clones, 70% to 85% recorded once. Enrolled patients, whose metastatic non-small-cell lung cancer was chemo-refractory, received focal radiation plus CTLA-4 blockade with ipilimumab.

The chain carries TRBV18 and TRBJ1-1; 9 bases align to TRBD1. The TCR originated in a human donor with non-small cell lung cancer who had stable disease on radiotherapy plus ipilimumab. The sample consisted of peripheral blood, taken from a patient treated with radiotherapy plus ipilimumab. The CDR3 loop reads CASSPTDRGVVNTEAFF. The CDR3 coding sequence is TGTGCCAGCTCACCAACGGACAGGGGTGTCGTGAACACTGAAGCTTTCTTT.